The next 27 T cell receptor beta chains were all read from a single sample in a study of beta chain features in type 1 diabetes. Reverse transcription of all isolated RNA meant that expressed TCRB transcripts were sequenced. Method: immunoSEQ multiplex PCR; TCRdb's copy keeps in-frame clones and lacks some. Of around 44,000 clones in the sample, roughly 50% were seen once. The sequenced sample was stem cell memory CD4+ T cells from blood. The receptors were sampled from a woman younger than 45 in good health.

This clone was counted only a few times. The chain has TRBV30 and TRBJ2-1, with D possibly matching TRBD1 (5 bases). Germline V lookup: CDR1 GTSNPN, CDR2 SVGIG (reference sequence). This CDR3 spans 16 amino acids. Trimming pared 3 bases from V and 1 base from J, leaving 16 bases between. CDR3 in amino acids: CAWRAAHRISYNEQFF. In DNA, the CDR3 is TGTGCCTGGAGGGCCGCTCACAGGATATCCTACAATGAGCAGTTCTTC.

The DNA for the CDR3 is TGTGCCAGTAATAGACAGGAGATCGGGGAGCTGTTTTTT. Translated: CASNRQEIGELFF. The chain employs TRBV28 and TRBJ2-2, with a tentative D call TRBD1 (6 bases). Looked up from germline, CDR1 is MDHEN and CDR2 is SYDVKM. CDR3 length: 13 residues. With 9 bases removed from V and 7 bases from J, the gap between germline ends came to 15 bases.

The CDR3 region is CASGLESDRGWEQYF. As DNA, the CDR3 is TGTGCTAGTGGTTTGGAGTCGGACAGGGGCTGGGAGCAGTACTTC. The chain has TRBV12-5 and TRBJ2-7, with 9 bases identical to TRBD1. The V gene end was trimmed by 1 base and the J gene end by 7 bases; junction bases not matched to a gene: 8. This CDR3 spans 15 amino acids. Germline CDR1 reads LGHNT; CDR2 reads FRNRAP.

This chain uses TRBV7-3 with TRBJ2-2; 8 positions match TRBD2. The CDR3 consists of 16 residues. Germline CDR1 reads SGHTA; CDR2 reads FQGTGA. Trimming cost V 2 bases and J 7 bases; bases outside gene matches: 9. The CDR3: CASSLLPGGQGGELFF. The CDR3 DNA reads as TGTGCCAGCAGCTTATTACCGGGAGGGCAGGGCGGGGAGCTGTTTTTT.

A remark on this clone: Other nucleotide sequences in the sample specify the same CDR3. V usage is TRBV5-4 and J usage is TRBJ2-7, with D perhaps matching TRBD1 or TRBD2 (6 bases each). The CDR3 is 14 amino acids. Trimming shortened V by 4 bases and J by 4 bases, and 15 bases separated the two germline ends. Looked up from germline, CDR1 is SGHNT and CDR2 is YYREEE (reference sequence). This CDR3 is CASSLGGDDYEQYF. The CDR3 DNA follows: TGTGCCAGCAGCCTGGGGGGCGACGATTACGAGCAGTACTTC.

The CDR3 here is CASSWTVLTDTQYF. CDR3 DNA: TGTGCCAGCAGCTGGACTGTCCTCACAGATACGCAGTATTTT. The chain carries TRBV7-9 and TRBJ2-3, with D maybe TRBD2 (5 bases). From germline, CDR1 is SEHNR and CDR2 FQNEAQ (reference sequence). This CDR3 spans 14 amino acids. The ends were cut back, 4 bases at V and 2 bases at J, with 10 bases in the middle.

The CDR3 loop is CASNPSLAGSTDTQYF. The DNA for the CDR3 is TGTGCCAGCAATCCTTCACTGGCGGGTTCCACAGATACGCAGTATTTT. The chain combines TRBV28 with TRBJ2-3, with D possibly matching TRBD2 (5 bases). The germline V and J ends were trimmed by 7 bases and 2 bases, with 19 bases remaining between them. The CDR3 consists of 16 residues. The germline V gene has CDR1 MDHEN and CDR2 SYDVKM.

The chain employs TRBV14 and TRBJ2-1, with 9 bases lining up with TRBD2. CDR1 and CDR2 (germline): SGHDN, FVKESK. Trimming took 1 base from V and 3 from J; bases not matched to a gene: 1. This CDR3 comprises 15 residues. CDR3 sequence reads: CASSQVAGDYNEQFF. CDR3 coding DNA: TGTGCCAGCAGCCAAGTAGCGGGGGACTACAATGAGCAGTTCTTC.

The chain couples TRBV2 to TRBJ1-1; TRBD1 aligns across 7 bases. Germline V gives CDR1 SNHLY, CDR2 FYNNEI. This CDR3 contains 15 residues. J lost 0 bases, V lost 3 bases, and 4 bases had no gene match. The CDR3 DNA sequence: TGTGCCAGCAGTGAGACAGGGTGGATGAACACTGAAGCTTTCTTT. It encodes CASSETGWMNTEAFF.

The chain is built from TRBV15 and TRBJ2-1; 16 positions match TRBD2. Unmatched junction bases numbered 22, after V lost 6 bases and J lost 5 bases. This CDR3 is built from 22 residues. Germline V CDR1 and CDR2: LNHNV, YYDKDF (reference sequence). In DNA form, the CDR3 reads TGTGCCACCAGTCCCTGGGGGCTACCGGGACTAGCGGGAGGGGGGCTGAACAATGAGCAGTTCTTC. This codes for CATSPWGLPGLAGGGLNNEQFF.

J is TRBJ2-3 and V is TRBV7-6; D ambiguous. The germline V and J ends were trimmed by 4 bases and 2 bases, with 10 bases remaining between them. The CDR3 is 14 amino acids. Germline V gene sequence: CDR1 SGHVS, CDR2 FNYEAQ. The CDR3 coding sequence is TGTGCCAGCAGCTCAGACTCCTTCACAGATACGCAGTATTTT. Translation gives CASSSDSFTDTQYF.

The rearrangement links TRBV6-5 to TRBJ2-1, with TRBD1 matching over 11 bases. This CDR3 is 14 amino acids long. The V gene's germline CDR1 is MNHEY and CDR2 SVGAGI. Trimming took 8 bases from V and 6 from J; bases not matched to a gene: 6. The CDR3 sequence is CASCRDRGCNEQFF. CDR3 DNA sequence: TGTGCCAGCTGCCGGGACAGGGGGTGCAATGAGCAGTTCTTC.

V and J are TRBV28 and TRBJ2-7; tentatively, D is TRBD1 (6 bases). The CDR3 is 16 residues long. The ends were cut back, 3 bases at V and 1 base at J, with 16 bases in the middle. Germline V gives CDR1 MDHEN, CDR2 SYDVKM. CDR3 loop: CASSFSPGATSYEQYF. CDR3 coding DNA: TGTGCCAGCAGTTTTTCCCCAGGGGCCACTTCCTACGAGCAGTACTTC.

The gene calls are TRBV30 and TRBJ1-1; TRBD1 might be the D (6 bases). This CDR3 has 14 amino acids. V gave up 1 base and J gave up 1 base, with 10 bases separating them. Germline V lookup: CDR1 GTSNPN, CDR2 SVGIG (reference sequence). CDR3 residues: CAWSDRTANTEAFF. The CDR3 nucleotides are TGTGCCTGGAGTGATAGGACAGCGAACACTGAAGCTTTCTTT.

V and J are TRBV7-9 and TRBJ2-5; D is possibly TRBD1 (5 bases). Germline V CDR1 and CDR2: SEHNR, FQNEAQ (reference sequence). This CDR3 is 13 amino acids long. V lost 5 bases, J lost 3 bases, and 10 bases lay in between. The CDR3, as DNA: TGTGCCAGCAGCCAAGGACAAAAAGAGACCCAGTACTTC. This translates into CASSQGQKETQYF.

V is TRBV5-8 and J is TRBJ2-2; D is possibly TRBD2 (5 bases). V was clipped by 5 bases and J by 5 bases, with 13 bases between them. CDR3 length: 14 residues. The germline V gene encodes CDR1 SGHTS and CDR2 YDEGEE. The CDR3 loop is CASRPKRGTGELFF. In DNA, the CDR3 is TGTGCCAGCAGGCCCAAGCGAGGGACCGGGGAGCTGTTTTTT.

J is TRBJ2-7 and V is TRBV19; the D gene is possibly TRBD1 (5 bases). The V end lost 5 bases, the J end lost 3 bases, and 17 bases lay between the germline ends. CDR1 and CDR2 from the germline V gene are LNHDA and SQIVND (reference sequence). This CDR3 is built from 15 residues. The CDR3, as DNA: TGTGCCAGTAGTTCCCCACACAGGAACCTCTACGAGCAGTACTTC. It translates to CASSSPHRNLYEQYF. The variable domain in full, completed from reference TRBV19 and TRBJ2-7, reads DGGITQSPKYLFRKEGQNVTLSCEQNLNHDAMYWYRQDPGQGLRLIYYSQIVNDFQKGDIAEGYSVSREKKESFPLTVTSAQKNPTAFYLCASSSPHRNLYEQYFGPGTRLTVT.

The chain couples TRBV5-1 to TRBJ2-1; TRBD2 matches 12 bases. Trimming took 0 bases from V and 8 from J; bases not matched to a gene: 6. Germline V lookup: CDR1 SGHRS, CDR2 YFSETQ. This CDR3 contains 16 residues. The CDR3 DNA reads as TGCGCCAGCAGCTTGGTGCCTAGCGGGAGGGTAGATGAGCAGTTCTTC. This encodes CASSLVPSGRVDEQFF.

The chain joins TRBV7-2 to TRBJ2-2, with TRBD2 matching 8 bases. Per the germline V gene, CDR1 is SGHTA and CDR2 is FQGNSA. V shed 5 bases and J 4 bases; nucleotides not matched to a gene: 9. The CDR3 runs to 16 residues. The chain's CDR3 is CASSTFAGGVTGELFF. In DNA form, the CDR3 reads TGTGCCAGCAGCACTTTTGCGGGAGGCGTCACCGGGGAGCTGTTTTTT.

This clone was picked up a small number of times. The chain combines TRBV6-5 with TRBJ2-7; D is unresolved. Germline lookup yields CDR1 MNHEY and CDR2 SVGAGI. The CDR3 length is 11 residues. Between the trimmed V and J ends, which lost 6 bases and 7 bases, there was a span of 10 bases. This chain's CDR3 is CASSPQREQYF. The CDR3, as DNA: TGTGCCAGCAGCCCCCAACGGGAGCAGTACTTC.

This clone was counted only a few times. The chain uses TRBV29-1 and TRBJ1-4, with D uncertain. The V gene's germline CDR1 is SQVTM and CDR2 ANQGSEA. The CDR3 has 15 amino acids. V gave up 0 bases and J gave up 3 bases, with 11 bases separating them. The CDR3 DNA is TGCAGCGTTGAAGATGAGGCGGCGGCTAATGAAAAACTGTTTTTT. Translated: CSVEDEAAANEKLFF.

The V gene is TRBV7-2, the J gene TRBJ2-3; no definite D call. Trimming removed 1 base at V and 2 bases at J, with 7 bases between. Looked up from germline, CDR1 is SGHTA and CDR2 is FQGNSA. The CDR3 has 14 amino acids. In nucleotides, the CDR3 is TGTGCCAGCAGCTTAGTCGGTACCACAGATACGCAGTATTTT. Amino acids: CASSLVGTTDTQYF.

This clone was observed a handful of times. This CDR3 is CASSEFSGTGVYEQYF. CDR3 DNA sequence: TGTGCCAGCTCAGAATTTTCCGGGACAGGGGTCTACGAGCAGTACTTC. The chain is built from TRBV18 and TRBJ2-7, with 10 nucleotides matching TRBD1. V gave up 5 bases and J gave up 3 bases; unmatched junction bases: 10. This CDR3 contains 16 residues. Germline CDR1 and CDR2: KGHSH and LQKENI.

The rearrangement links TRBV4-1 to TRBJ1-1; D unresolved. Germline loops: CDR1 MGHRA, CDR2 YSYEKL. The length of the CDR3 is 13 residues. Between the trimmed V and J ends, which lost 4 bases and 5 bases, there was a span of 11 bases. CDR3 sequence (DNA): TGCGCCAGCAGCCTTCGGAGAGAGACTGAAGCTTTCTTT. It is translated as CASSLRRETEAFF.

This clone has more than one count but fewer than ten. This chain connects TRBV7-2 to TRBJ2-5; no clear D gene. V dropped 2 bases and J dropped 1 base, with 17 bases sitting between them. The germline V gene encodes CDR1 SGHTA and CDR2 FQGNSA. CDR3 length: 17 amino acids. CDR3 sequence reads: CASSLMGRPSAQETQYF. DNA for the CDR3: TGTGCCAGCAGCTTAATGGGCAGGCCCTCGGCCCAAGAGACCCAGTACTTC.

For this clone: The same CDR3 can be traced to other DNA sequences in this sample. V usage is TRBV6-5 and J usage is TRBJ1-1, with 7 bases identical to TRBD1. CDR1 is MNHEY, CDR2 SVGAGI, per germline. The CDR3 runs to 15 residues. V lost 4 bases and J lost 4; bases outside the gene matches: 9. The CDR3 protein is CASSLRPHRGTEAFF. CDR3 DNA sequence: TGTGCCAGCAGTTTGAGGCCCCACAGGGGCACTGAAGCTTTCTTT.

This clone has more than one count but fewer than ten. The rearrangement joins TRBV2 to TRBJ1-5; D unresolved. Deletions cut 4 bases from V and 0 bases from J, with 4 bases between. The CDR3 consists of 13 residues. CDR1 SNHLY and CDR2 FYNNEI come from the germline V gene. The chain's CDR3 is CASSVNSNQPQHF. The CDR3 nucleotides read TGTGCCAGCAGTGTTAATAGCAATCAGCCCCAGCATTTT.